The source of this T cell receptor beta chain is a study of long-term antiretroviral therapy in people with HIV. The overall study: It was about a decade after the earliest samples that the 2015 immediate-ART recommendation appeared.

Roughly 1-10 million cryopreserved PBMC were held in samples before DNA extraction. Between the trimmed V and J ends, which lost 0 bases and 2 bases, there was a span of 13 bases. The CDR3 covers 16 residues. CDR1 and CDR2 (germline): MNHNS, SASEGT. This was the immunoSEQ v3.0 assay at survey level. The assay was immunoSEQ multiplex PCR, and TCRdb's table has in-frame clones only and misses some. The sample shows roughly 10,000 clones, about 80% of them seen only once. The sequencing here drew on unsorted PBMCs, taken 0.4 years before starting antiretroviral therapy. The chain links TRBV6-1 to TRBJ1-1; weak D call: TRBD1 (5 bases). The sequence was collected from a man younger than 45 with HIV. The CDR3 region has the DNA TGTGCCAGCAGTGAAGCGTGGACACCCCCTAACACTGAAGCTTTCTTT. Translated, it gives CASSEAWTPPNTEAFF.